This T cell receptor (beta chain) emerged from a study of graft-versus-host responses after intestinal transplantation. Trimming took off 1 base at V and 5 bases at J, with 9 bases between the two ends. Germline V gives CDR1 SGDLS, CDR2 YYNGEE. This CDR3 contains 13 residues. Concerning this clone itself: Its matching antigen is unknown. Other DNA sequences in the sample encode the same CDR3.

Here immunoSEQ multiplex PCR was the method, and the copy in TCRdb shows in-frame clones only, minus some. The sample lists roughly 100,000 clones; roughly 91% were seen once. The chain joins TRBV9 to TRBJ1-1; D call uncertain. The TCR was taken from a human donor who was the organ donor for an intestinal transplant. Source: unstimulated CD4+ T cells sorted from spleen or lymph node cells, taken before transplant. This chain's CDR3 is CASSVLGGTEAFF. The DNA of the CDR3 is TGTGCCAGCAGCGTACTCGGAGGTACTGAAGCTTTCTTT.